Below, 32 T cell receptor beta chains from the same sample are listed, as sequenced in a study of STAT5B mutations in CD4+ large granular lymphocyte leukemia. Assay used: immunoSEQ multiplex PCR; TCRdb lists only in-frame clones, some missing. The repertoire includes 30,000 to 40,000 clones, roughly 85% of them detected once, and 1% to 1.5% sits in the top ten. Source material: CD4+ T cells from blood buffy coats. The origin of the receptors is a human donor in good health.

The J gene is TRBJ1-4, the V gene TRBV6-1; 9 bases fit TRBD1. This CDR3 comprises 14 residues. Unmatched junction bases numbered 5, after V lost 6 bases and J lost 6 bases. Germline CDR1 reads MNHNS; CDR2 reads SASEGT. The CDR3 protein is CASRPDRGDEKLFF. CDR3 in DNA: TGTGCCAGCAGGCCGGACAGGGGTGATGAAAAACTGTTTTTT.

This clone came up once. This rearrangement joins TRBV21-1 to TRBJ1-5. TRBV21-1 counts as a pseudogene. CDR3 size: 15 residues. CDR3 protein: CASGGQGFSNQPQHF. The CDR3 DNA sequence: TGTGCCAGCGGAGGGCAGGGATTTAGCAATCAGCCCCAGCATTTT.

This chain connects TRBV7-4 to TRBJ2-7, with 7 bases matching TRBD1. CDR3 size: 15 residues. The V gene end was trimmed by 1 base and the J gene end by 3 bases; junction bases not matched to a gene: 6. Germline CDR1 SGHVT, CDR2 SQSDAQ. CDR3 in amino acids: CASSLDQTGSYEQYF. The CDR3 region has the DNA TGTGCCAGCAGCTTAGATCAGACAGGGAGCTACGAGCAGTACTTC.

The chain combines TRBV19 with TRBJ1-3; D possibly corresponds to TRBD1 (6 bases). Germline CDR1 is LNHDA and CDR2 is SQIVND (reference sequence). V was shortened by 8 bases and J by 0 bases, with 14 bases between the two germline ends. This CDR3 has 15 amino acids. CDR3 in amino acids: CASLLGADSGNTIYF. The CDR3 DNA sequence: TGTGCCAGTCTCTTGGGGGCCGACTCTGGAAACACCATATATTTT.

The chain has TRBV7-3 and TRBJ2-5; D call uncertain. Trimming left V 5 bases short and J 1 base short, with 8 bases between. The CDR3 covers 13 residues. CDR1 and CDR2 (germline): SGHTA, FQGTGA. In DNA, the CDR3 is TGTGCCAGCAGCCCGTACACCCAAGAGACCCAGTACTTC. Translating it yields CASSPYTQETQYF.

The rearrangement joins TRBV5-1 to TRBJ1-2; possibly TRBD1 for D (5 bases). Trimming shortened V by 0 bases and J by 4 bases, and 10 bases separated the two germline ends. The CDR3 runs 14 residues. CDR1 is SGHRS, CDR2 YFSETQ, per germline. The DNA of the CDR3 is TGCGCCAGCAGCTTGGGGGACCTAGGCTATGGCTACACCTTC. As protein: CASSLGDLGYGYTF.

V is TRBV6-1 and J is TRBJ2-5; 10 bases are shared with TRBD1. Unmatched junction bases numbered 9, after V lost 7 bases and J lost 4 bases. The V gene's germline CDR1 is MNHNS and CDR2 SASEGT. CDR3 size: 15 residues. CDR3 bases: TGTGCCAGCACTACGGGACAGGGGTGGTTAGAGACCCAGTACTTC. Its protein product is CASTTGQGWLETQYF.

This chain connects TRBV6-5 to TRBJ2-5, with 15 bases fitting TRBD2. Germline CDR1 is MNHEY and CDR2 is SVGAGI. This CDR3 comprises 16 residues. Trimming took 0 bases from V and 4 from J; bases not matched to a gene: 0. The CDR3 sequence: CASSYSGLAGGETQYF. CDR3 in DNA: TGTGCCAGCAGTTACTCGGGACTAGCGGGAGGAGAGACCCAGTACTTC.

J is TRBJ2-7 and V is TRBV7-9; 8 nucleotides align to TRBD1. Germline CDR1 reads SEHNR; CDR2 reads FQNEAQ (reference sequence). This CDR3 has 13 amino acids. The V segment lost 5 bases and the J segment 4 bases; nucleotides outside the gene matches: 4. This CDR3 reads CASSATGEYEQYF. In DNA, the CDR3 is TGTGCCAGCAGCGCGACAGGGGAATACGAGCAGTACTTC.

The CDR3 nucleotides are TGCGCCAGCAGCCGGACGACAGGCGGAGGAGAGACCCAGTACTTC. This encodes CASSRTTGGGETQYF. This chain links TRBV5-1 with TRBJ2-5; weak D call: TRBD1 (6 bases). Germline V gene lookup returns CDR1 SGHRS and CDR2 YFSETQ. This CDR3 has 15 amino acids. Trimming stripped 4 bases from V and 4 bases from J, with 17 bases between.

J is TRBJ2-7 and V is TRBV5-1, with unresolved D. Trimming shortened V by 7 bases and J by 6 bases, and 20 bases separated the two germline ends. Germline assignment: CDR1 SGHRS and CDR2 YFSETQ. This CDR3 contains 14 residues. The chain's CDR3 is CASRRLAAYPEQYF. The CDR3 DNA is TGCGCCAGCCGCCGTCTGGCGGCTTACCCCGAGCAGTACTTC.

The V gene is TRBV19, the J gene TRBJ2-7, with TRBD1 matching 7 bases. The CDR3 extends over 16 amino acids. Trimming took 4 bases from V and 0 from J; bases not matched to a gene: 9. Germline V gene sequence: CDR1 LNHDA, CDR2 SQIVND (reference sequence). Here the CDR3 DNA reads TGTGCCAGTAGTAATAGGGACAGATCTAGCTCCTACGAGCAGTACTTC. Translated: CASSNRDRSSSYEQYF.

V and J are TRBV29-1 and TRBJ1-1; 7 bases match TRBD1. Germline assignment: CDR1 SQVTM and CDR2 ANQGSEA. The CDR3 contains 11 residues. The CDR3 region has the DNA TGCAGAGGGGGCGCGGACACTGAAGCTTTCTTT. It encodes CRGGADTEAFF.

The chain links TRBV5-4 to TRBJ2-6; D call uncertain. Trimming pared 2 bases from V and 0 bases from J, leaving 6 bases between. The CDR3 is 15 amino acids. Germline V gene sequence: CDR1 SGHNT, CDR2 YYREEE (reference sequence). The CDR3: CASSFGNSGANVLTF. The CDR3 DNA follows: TGTGCCAGCAGCTTTGGAAACTCTGGGGCCAACGTCCTGACTTTC.

The V and J genes are TRBV10-1 and TRBJ2-1, with D perhaps matching TRBD2 (5 bases). The germline V and J ends were trimmed by 4 bases and 5 bases, with 12 bases remaining between them. The V gene's germline CDR1 is WNHNN and CDR2 SYGVQD (reference sequence). This CDR3 is 14 amino acids long. CDR3: CASSAQLVNNEQFF. CDR3 coding DNA: TGCGCCAGCAGTGCCCAACTAGTAAACAATGAGCAGTTCTTC.

V and J are TRBV6-1 and TRBJ1-5; no reliable D call. Trimming pared 2 bases from V and 0 bases from J, leaving 5 bases between. CDR3 length equals 14 residues. Germline lookup yields CDR1 MNHNS and CDR2 SASEGT. This CDR3 is CASSEQDSNQPQHF. In nucleotides, the CDR3 is TGTGCCAGCAGTGAACAGGATAGCAATCAGCCCCAGCATTTT.

The chain carries TRBV2 and TRBJ1-3; the D gene is possibly TRBD1 (6 bases). The germline V and J ends were trimmed by 3 bases and 2 bases, with 11 bases remaining between them. The germline CDR1 and CDR2 sequences are SNHLY and FYNNEI. The CDR3 is 15 amino acids. The CDR3 reads CASSDPQGPGNTIYF. The CDR3 coding sequence is TGTGCCAGCAGTGACCCACAGGGACCTGGAAACACCATATATTTT.

The CDR3 here is CASSQGRTQETQYF. For the CDR3, the DNA is TGTGCCAGCAGCCAGGGACGTACGCAAGAGACCCAGTACTTC. The chain joins TRBV7-8 to TRBJ2-5, with D possibly being TRBD1 or TRBD2 (5 bases each). This CDR3 region has 14 residues. Trimming left V 5 bases short and J 2 bases short, with 12 bases between. Germline V CDR1 and CDR2: SGHVS, FQNEAQ.

This chain joins TRBV28 and TRBJ2-2; D call uncertain. The CDR3 extends over 12 amino acids. V shed 6 bases and J shed 2 bases, with 4 bases lying between them. The germline V gene has CDR1 MDHEN and CDR2 SYDVKM. The CDR3 nucleotides are TGTGCCAGCAGGGTCAACACCGGGGAGCTGTTTTTT. It codes for CASRVNTGELFF.

The J gene is TRBJ2-1, the V gene TRBV27; D is perhaps TRBD1 (6 bases). The germline V gene has CDR1 MNHEY and CDR2 SMNVEV (reference sequence). CDR3 length: 16 residues. The V end was cut by 5 bases, the J end by 0 bases, with 14 bases between. The CDR3 nucleotides read TGTGCCAGCAGTGGGATCGGACAGCTCTCCTACAATGAGCAGTTCTTC. The encoded protein is CASSGIGQLSYNEQFF.

The chain recombines TRBV28 with TRBJ2-6, with D hard to call. The germline V gene has CDR1 MDHEN and CDR2 SYDVKM. This CDR3 region has 13 residues. Trimming removed 2 bases from V and 2 bases from J, with 1 base in between. Here the CDR3 DNA reads TGTGCCAGCAGTTTAACTGGGGCCAACGTCCTGACTTTC. Encoded protein: CASSLTGANVLTF.

This sequence joins TRBV6-5 and TRBJ2-1, with D possibly matching TRBD1 (6 bases). The germline V and J ends were trimmed by 7 bases and 5 bases, with 18 bases remaining between them. This CDR3 spans 15 amino acids. Per the germline V gene, CDR1 is MNHEY and CDR2 is SVGAGI. Here the CDR3 reads CASNSRAAGDNEQFF. As DNA, the CDR3 is TGTGCCAGCAATTCTAGGGCCGCAGGGGACAATGAGCAGTTCTTC.

This clone appeared a single time. The genes are TRBV28 and TRBJ1-1; D is possibly TRBD1 (5 bases). The V gene lost 2 bases and the J gene lost 4 bases, with 8 bases spanning the gap. This CDR3 is built from 13 residues. Germline V CDR1 and CDR2: MDHEN, SYDVKM. CDR3 residues: CASSLGGGTEAFF. CDR3 nucleotide sequence: TGTGCCAGCAGTTTAGGTGGGGGCACTGAAGCTTTCTTT.

The chain links TRBV28 to TRBJ2-1; no clear D. The ends were cut back, 5 bases at V and 12 bases at J, with 11 bases in the middle. The CDR3 length is 11 residues. Germline values: CDR1 MDHEN, CDR2 SYDVKM. DNA for the CDR3: TGTGCCAGCAGTCTCATGTACGGGCAGTTCTTC. This sequence encodes CASSLMYGQFF. The full variable domain, completed using reference TRBV28 and TRBJ2-1, is DVKVTQSSRYLVKRTGEKVFLECVQDMDHENMFWYRQDPGLGLRLIYFSYDVKMKEKGDIPEGYSVSREKKERFSLILESASTNQTSMYLCASSLMYGQFFGPGTRLTVL.

This sequence joins TRBV5-1 and TRBJ1-4, with 8 bases aligning to TRBD1. J was trimmed by 5 bases and V by 5 bases; bases with no gene match: 5. CDR1 and CDR2 from the germline V gene are SGHRS and YFSETQ. The CDR3 totals 14 residues. The CDR3 reads CASSAPGGNEKLFF. CDR3 sequence (DNA): TGCGCCAGCAGTGCGCCAGGGGGCAATGAAAAACTGTTTTTT.

CDR3 protein: CASSYIGSRTEAFF. DNA of the CDR3: TGTGCCAGCAGTTACATAGGGAGTCGGACTGAAGCTTTCTTT. V gene TRBV6-5 combines with J gene TRBJ1-1; D remains unclear. This CDR3 is built from 14 residues. Trimming left V 2 bases short and J 5 bases short, with 12 bases between. Germline lookup yields CDR1 MNHEY and CDR2 SVGAGI.

The chain uses TRBV6-5 and TRBJ1-1; unclear D gene. V lost 5 bases to trimming and J lost 1 base, with 14 bases between them. Germline CDR1 is MNHEY and CDR2 is SVGAGI. This CDR3 has 15 residues. The CDR3 region is CASSRRLEGNTEAFF. CDR3 nucleotides: TGTGCCAGCAGTAGACGCTTGGAAGGGAACACTGAAGCTTTCTTT.

This chain uses TRBV5-1 with TRBJ1-2; tentative D call: TRBD1 (5 bases). Between the trimmed V and J ends, which lost 4 bases and 3 bases, there was a span of 16 bases. The CDR3 covers 15 residues. Germline V gene lookup returns CDR1 SGHRS and CDR2 YFSETQ. CDR3 region: CASSPSEGRDYGYTF. In DNA, the CDR3 is TGCGCCAGCAGCCCCTCGGAGGGGAGAGACTATGGCTACACCTTC.

There are a few counts of this clone. The V and J genes are TRBV19 and TRBJ1-1, with 8 bases fitting TRBD1. Germline V gene sequence: CDR1 LNHDA, CDR2 SQIVND (reference sequence). The CDR3 runs 17 residues. J was trimmed by 0 bases and V by 7 bases; bases with no gene match: 13. CDR3 nucleotides: TGTGCCAGTACCAGCCTGATCAGGGGGCGGGTGAACACTGAAGCTTTCTTT. It codes for CASTSLIRGRVNTEAFF. Looking up the rest from reference TRBV19 and TRBJ1-1 gives the full variable domain: DGGITQSPKYLFRKEGQNVTLSCEQNLNHDAMYWYRQDPGQGLRLIYYSQIVNDFQKGDIAEGYSVSREKKESFPLTVTSAQKNPTAFYLCASTSLIRGRVNTEAFFGQGTRLTVV.

This chain joins TRBV19 and TRBJ2-3; D gene ambiguous. Germline CDR1 and CDR2: LNHDA and SQIVND (reference sequence). Trimming shortened V by 5 bases and J by 9 bases, and 9 bases separated the two germline ends. The CDR3 consists of 11 residues. Written as DNA, the CDR3 is TGTGCCAGTAGTCTACAAGACACGCAGTATTTT. Encoded protein: CASSLQDTQYF. Complete variable domain (other parts from reference TRBV19 and TRBJ2-3): DGGITQSPKYLFRKEGQNVTLSCEQNLNHDAMYWYRQDPGQGLRLIYYSQIVNDFQKGDIAEGYSVSREKKESFPLTVTSAQKNPTAFYLCASSLQDTQYFGPGTRLTVL.

The CDR3 DNA is TGTGCCAGCAACTTGGGACAGGGAGGGAACACCGGGGAGCTGTTTTTT. Residues: CASNLGQGGNTGELFF. The gene calls are TRBV2 and TRBJ2-2; TRBD1 matches at 9 bases. Germline V gene lookup returns CDR1 SNHLY and CDR2 FYNNEI. The length of the CDR3 is 16 residues. V lost 7 bases to trimming and J lost 1 base; unmatched junction nucleotides: 7.

The chain links TRBV19 to TRBJ2-2, with 12 bases identical to TRBD2. Germline loops: CDR1 LNHDA, CDR2 SQIVND (reference sequence). The length of the CDR3 is 18 residues. The V segment lost 8 bases and the J segment 0 bases; nucleotides outside the gene matches: 10. Here the CDR3 reads CASRSRLAGVANTGELFF. CDR3 coding DNA: TGTGCCAGTCGGTCGCGACTAGCGGGAGTGGCGAACACCGGGGAGCTGTTTTTT.